This paragraph reports one T cell receptor beta chain. What antigen it recognizes has not been identified. Within one base of it there is no much larger clone, and no base qualities were kept. The sample originates from a study of cytomegalovirus exposure and HLA in healthy donors (dated by TCRdb to about 2017). About the study as a whole: A later analysis indicated that the 130 or so validation repertoires were generated on the platform also employed for the 700 or so repertoires of the first cohort. A separate validation cohort of more than 100 different subjects was used in addition to the roughly 640-subject first cohort. The study combined high-throughput TCR immunosequencing, statistical association of individual TCRs with disease status, and machine learning to predict cytomegalovirus infection status. The aim of the study was to test whether cataloging public T cell receptors could identify signatures of past pathogen exposure. Overall study outcomes, separate from this receptor: The authors suggested that the approach could potentially be extended to other disease states and immunological phenotypes. Subsequent analysis determined that TCRs grouped into clusters in the first cohort also showed a tendency toward co-occurrence across the 90 to 150 validation repertoires, and 94% of cluster scores exceeded 0. Most TCR sequences were seen in very few donors, while some public TCRs were found in many individuals. Cytomegalovirus status was reported to be diagnosed by the classifier with high specificity and sensitivity in both the original and validation cohorts. A later analysis lacked HLA typing for the validation cohort, so it scored co-occurrence in that cohort across all 110 or so repertoires. A few of the identified cytomegalovirus-associated TCR beta chains were confirmed in vitro to be specific for cytomegalovirus antigens. In the study, 164 TCR beta chains were listed as associated with cytomegalovirus.

The donors belonged to the validation cohort of around 130 subjects, which was separate from the approximately 660-subject first cohort. Library generation was performed with the immunoSEQ multiplex PCR assay. The paper's processing steps were these. A statistical classification framework was built for diagnosing cytomegalovirus status from the catalog of TCR beta chain sequences. TCRdb took over this immuneACCESS table, retaining in-frame rearrangements with V and J assigned. Such tables are incomplete; in checked studies, under half of the missing clones stem from an unresolved V gene, and the remainder is unexplained. D and trimming were read from the DNA, whereas the V and J calls and clone size are those reported in that table. A total of approximately 150,000 clones appear in this sample, around 82% of them only once. 10% of the sample is taken by the ten largest. There are 18 amino acids in the CDR3, from cysteine to phenylalanine inclusive. Only the CDR3 portion is preserved as DNA: 54 bases, with reading frame beginning at the first base. The junction shows trimming of 3 bases on V and 0 bases on J, and the gene matches do not reach 6 bases of it. Per the germline V gene, SGDLS is the CDR1 and YYNGEE is the CDR2.

The source is a man aged 25 to 45 in good health and CMV-seropositive. Recombination connected TRBV9 to TRBJ2-3; 14 middle bases align to TRBD2. The specimen sequenced was PBMCs. The CDR3 region reads CASSAGTSGGLSTDTQYF. The DNA reads as follows: TGTGCCAGCAGCGCCGGGACTAGCGGGGGTTTAAGCACAGATACGCAGTATTTT.